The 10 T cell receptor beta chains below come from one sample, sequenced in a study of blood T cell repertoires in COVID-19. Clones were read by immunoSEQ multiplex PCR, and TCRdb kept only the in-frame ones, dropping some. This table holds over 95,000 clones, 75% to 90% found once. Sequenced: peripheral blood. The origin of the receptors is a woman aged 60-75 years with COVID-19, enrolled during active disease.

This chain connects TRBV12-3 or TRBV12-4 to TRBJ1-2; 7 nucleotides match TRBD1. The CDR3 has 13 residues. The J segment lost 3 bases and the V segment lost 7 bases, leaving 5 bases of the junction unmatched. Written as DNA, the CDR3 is TGTGCCAGCACTAAGACAGGGCACTATGGCTACACCTTC. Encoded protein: CASTKTGHYGYTF.

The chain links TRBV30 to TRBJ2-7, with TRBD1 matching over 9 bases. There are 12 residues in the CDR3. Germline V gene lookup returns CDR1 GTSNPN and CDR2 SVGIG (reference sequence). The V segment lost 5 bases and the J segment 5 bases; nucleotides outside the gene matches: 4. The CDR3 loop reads CAWWGQGDEQYF. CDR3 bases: TGTGCCTGGTGGGGACAGGGCGACGAGCAGTACTTC.

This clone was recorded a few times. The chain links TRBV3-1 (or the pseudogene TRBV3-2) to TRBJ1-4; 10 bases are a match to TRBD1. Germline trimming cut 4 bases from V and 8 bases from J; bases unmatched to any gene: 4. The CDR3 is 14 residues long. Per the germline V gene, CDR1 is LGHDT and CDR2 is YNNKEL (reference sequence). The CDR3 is CASSRGTGEEKLFF. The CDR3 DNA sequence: TGTGCCAGCAGCCGAGGGACAGGGGAGGAAAAACTGTTTTTT.

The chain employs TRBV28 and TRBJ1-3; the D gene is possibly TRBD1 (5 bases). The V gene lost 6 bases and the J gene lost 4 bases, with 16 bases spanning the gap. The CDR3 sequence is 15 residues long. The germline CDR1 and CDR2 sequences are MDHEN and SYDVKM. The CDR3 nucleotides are TGTGCCAGCAGCGCCCCCGGGACTAGAGGAAACACCATATATTTT. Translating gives CASSAPGTRGNTIYF. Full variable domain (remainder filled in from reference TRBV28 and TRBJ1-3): DVKVTQSSRYLVKRTGEKVFLECVQDMDHENMFWYRQDPGLGLRLIYFSYDVKMKEKGDIPEGYSVSREKKERFSLILESASTNQTSMYLCASSAPGTRGNTIYFGEGSWLTVV.

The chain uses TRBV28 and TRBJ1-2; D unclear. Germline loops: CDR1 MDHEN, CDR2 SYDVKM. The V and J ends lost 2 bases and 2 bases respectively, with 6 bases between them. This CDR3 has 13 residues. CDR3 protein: CASSLPRNYGYTF. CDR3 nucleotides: TGTGCCAGCAGTTTACCTCGGAACTATGGCTACACCTTC.

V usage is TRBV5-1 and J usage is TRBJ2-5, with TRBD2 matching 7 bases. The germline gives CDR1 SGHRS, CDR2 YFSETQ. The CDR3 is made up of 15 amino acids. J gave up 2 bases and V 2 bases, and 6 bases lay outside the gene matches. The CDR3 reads CASSFHVGGQETQYF. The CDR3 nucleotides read TGCGCCAGCAGCTTCCACGTGGGGGGGCAAGAGACCCAGTACTTC. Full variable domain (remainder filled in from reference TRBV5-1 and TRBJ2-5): KAGVTQTPRYLIKTRGQQVTLSCSPISGHRSVSWYQQTPGQGLQFLFEYFSETQRNKGNFPGRFSGRQFSNSRSEMNVSTLELGDSALYLCASSFHVGGQETQYFGPGTRLLVL.

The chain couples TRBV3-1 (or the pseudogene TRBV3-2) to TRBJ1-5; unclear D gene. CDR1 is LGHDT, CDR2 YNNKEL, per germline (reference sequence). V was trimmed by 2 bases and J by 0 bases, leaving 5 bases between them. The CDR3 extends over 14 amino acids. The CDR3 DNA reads TGTGCCAGCAGCCAACAATTTAGCAATCAGCCCCAGCATTTT. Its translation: CASSQQFSNQPQHF.

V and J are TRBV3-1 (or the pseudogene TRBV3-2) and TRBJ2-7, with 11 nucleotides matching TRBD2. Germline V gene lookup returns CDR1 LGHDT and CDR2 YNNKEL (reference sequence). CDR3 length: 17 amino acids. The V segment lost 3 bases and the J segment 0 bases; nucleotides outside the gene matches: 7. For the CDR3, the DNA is TGTGCCAGCAGCCATCTTAGCGGGGGGGTCCCCTCCTACGAGCAGTACTTC. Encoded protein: CASSHLSGGVPSYEQYF.

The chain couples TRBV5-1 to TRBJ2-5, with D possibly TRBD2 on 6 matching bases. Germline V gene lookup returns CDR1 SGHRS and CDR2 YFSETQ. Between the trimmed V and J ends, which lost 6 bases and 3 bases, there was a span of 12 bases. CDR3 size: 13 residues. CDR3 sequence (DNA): TGCGCCAGCATGGTTAGCGGCAAAGAGACCCAGTACTTC. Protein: CASMVSGKETQYF.

CDR3 bases: TGTGCCAGCGGCGGGCGACAGGGGGGTGAGCAGTTCTTC. Translation gives CASGGRQGGEQFF. The chain recombines TRBV9 with TRBJ2-1; 9 nucleotides agree with TRBD1. V was pared by 7 bases and J by 9 bases, with 8 bases of the junction left unmatched. Germline CDR1 and CDR2: SGDLS and YYNGEE. CDR3 length equals 13 residues.